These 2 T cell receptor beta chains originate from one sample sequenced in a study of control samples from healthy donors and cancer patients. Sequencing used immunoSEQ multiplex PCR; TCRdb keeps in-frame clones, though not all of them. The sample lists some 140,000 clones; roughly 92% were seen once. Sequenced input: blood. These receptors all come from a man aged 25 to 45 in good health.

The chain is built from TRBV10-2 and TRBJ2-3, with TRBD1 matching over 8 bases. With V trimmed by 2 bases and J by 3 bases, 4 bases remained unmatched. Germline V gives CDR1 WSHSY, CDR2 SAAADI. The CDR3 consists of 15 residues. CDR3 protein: CASSESTGGTDTQYF. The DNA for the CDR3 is TGCGCCAGCAGTGAGAGTACAGGGGGAACAGATACGCAGTATTTT.

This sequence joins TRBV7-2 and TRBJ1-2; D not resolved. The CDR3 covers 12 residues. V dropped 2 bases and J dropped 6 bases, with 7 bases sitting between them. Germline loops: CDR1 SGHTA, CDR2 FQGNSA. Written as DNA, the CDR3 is TGTGCCAGCAGCTTACGTCAAGATGGCTACACCTTC. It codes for CASSLRQDGYTF.